A selection of T cell receptor beta chains follows, all from one sample in a study of T cell responses to AZD1222 COVID-19 vaccine. TCRdb's table, derived via immunoSEQ multiplex PCR, lists solely in-frame clones and lacks some. The table shows 250,000 to 300,000 clones, with around 93% occurring only once. Sequenced here: peripheral blood, sampled 28 days after the second AZD1222 dose. The receptors come from an adult who received the AZD1222 COVID-19 vaccine. Both conserved end residues are part of each CDR3. The D gene is left open where the match is weak. Size is stated for part of the rows, as once, few or many counts, or as a class when the clone is expanded.

v_call: TRBV24-1
clone_size: NA
j_call: TRBJ2-7
d_call: NA
cdr3_aa: CATSDWTVGFEQYF
cdr3_nt: TGTGCCACCAGTGATTGGACAGTGGGCTTTGAGCAGTACTTC

v_call: TRBV5-1
clone_size: NA
j_call: TRBJ2-5
d_call: NA
cdr3_aa: CASARGTQETQYF
cdr3_nt: TGCGCCAGCGCCCGGGGGACTCAAGAGACCCAGTACTTC

v_call: TRBV19
clone_size: NA
j_call: TRBJ1-1
d_call: NA
cdr3_aa: CASSIVRNTEAFF
cdr3_nt: TGTGCCAGTAGTATAGTAAGGAACACTGAAGCTTTCTTT

v_call: TRBV28
clone_size: few
j_call: TRBJ1-6
d_call: NA
cdr3_aa: CASLQLFPYNSPLHF
cdr3_nt: TGTGCCAGCCTACAGCTCTTCCCCTATAATTCACCCCTCCACTTT

v_call: TRBV14
clone_size: NA
j_call: TRBJ2-7
d_call: NA
cdr3_aa: CASSQVGTRSSYEQYF
cdr3_nt: TGTGCCAGCAGCCAAGTTGGAACCCGGAGCTCCTACGAGCAGTACTTC

v_call: TRBV7-3
clone_size: NA
j_call: TRBJ1-1
d_call: NA
cdr3_aa: CASSPTPGQTEAFF
cdr3_nt: TGTGCCAGCAGCCCCACGCCCGGACAGACTGAAGCTTTCTTT

v_call: TRBV3-1/TRBV3-2
clone_size: once
j_call: TRBJ2-1
d_call: NA
cdr3_aa: CASSQGAPSSYNEQFF
cdr3_nt: TGTGCCAGCAGCCAAGGCGCCCCGAGTTCCTACAATGAGCAGTTCTTC

v_call: TRBV28
clone_size: once
j_call: TRBJ2-3
d_call: NA
cdr3_aa: CASRRGGDSWDTQYF
cdr3_nt: TGTGCCAGCAGACGGGGCGGGGACTCCTGGGATACGCAGTATTTT

v_call: TRBV9
clone_size: NA
j_call: TRBJ2-3
d_call: NA
cdr3_aa: CASSVADTQYF
cdr3_nt: TGTGCCAGCAGCGTAGCAGATACGCAGTATTTT

v_call: TRBV28
clone_size: once
j_call: TRBJ2-4
d_call: NA
cdr3_aa: CASSFAGQAKNIQYF
cdr3_nt: TGTGCCAGCAGTTTCGCCGGACAGGCCAAAAACATTCAGTACTTC

v_call: TRBV9
clone_size: NA
j_call: TRBJ2-5
d_call: TRBD2
cdr3_aa: CASSARGGFSETQYF
cdr3_nt: TGTGCCAGCAGCGCGCGGGGGGGCTTTTCAGAGACCCAGTACTTC

v_call: TRBV14
clone_size: NA
j_call: TRBJ2-5
d_call: TRBD2
cdr3_aa: CASSLRSLTSGQETQYF
cdr3_nt: TGTGCCAGCAGCCTTAGAAGCCTTACTAGCGGCCAAGAGACCCAGTACTTC

v_call: TRBV5-4
clone_size: NA
j_call: TRBJ1-1
d_call: NA
cdr3_aa: CASSTGQTNTEAFF
cdr3_nt: TGTGCCAGCAGCACCGGACAGACAAACACTGAAGCTTTCTTT

v_call: TRBV3-1/TRBV3-2
clone_size: NA
j_call: TRBJ1-6
d_call: NA
cdr3_aa: CASSQRRAVGSPLHF
cdr3_nt: TGTGCCAGCAGCCAACGGAGGGCAGTAGGATCACCCCTCCACTTT

v_call: TRBV28
clone_size: NA
j_call: TRBJ2-1
d_call: NA
cdr3_aa: CASSLLASNNEQFF
cdr3_nt: TGTGCCAGCAGTCTGCTAGCGAGTAACAATGAGCAGTTCTTC

v_call: TRBV10-2
clone_size: NA
j_call: TRBJ1-3
d_call: NA
cdr3_aa: CASSDNRSGNTIYF
cdr3_nt: TGCGCCAGCAGTGATAATCGTTCTGGAAACACCATATATTTT

v_call: TRBV28
clone_size: NA
j_call: TRBJ2-1
d_call: NA
cdr3_aa: CASSLMGSHPYNEQFF
cdr3_nt: TGTGCCAGCAGTTTAATGGGTTCGCACCCCTACAATGAGCAGTTCTTC

v_call: TRBV18
clone_size: NA
j_call: TRBJ2-1
d_call: NA
cdr3_aa: CASSPNRNNEQFF
cdr3_nt: TGTGCCAGCTCACCAAACAGAAACAATGAGCAGTTCTTC

v_call: TRBV5-4
clone_size: NA
j_call: TRBJ2-7
d_call: TRBD2
cdr3_aa: CASSWGTSRSYEQYF
cdr3_nt: TGTGCCAGCAGCTGGGGGACTAGCAGATCCTACGAGCAGTACTTC

v_call: TRBV2
clone_size: NA
j_call: TRBJ2-7
d_call: TRBD2
cdr3_aa: CASRRAGGVYEQYF
cdr3_nt: TGTGCCAGCAGACGAGCGGGAGGAGTCTACGAGCAGTACTTC

v_call: TRBV12-3/TRBV12-4
clone_size: NA
j_call: TRBJ1-2
d_call: NA
cdr3_aa: CASSLADYGYTF
cdr3_nt: TGTGCCAGCAGTTTGGCGGACTATGGCTACACCTTC

v_call: TRBV2
clone_size: NA
j_call: TRBJ1-2
d_call: NA
cdr3_aa: CASGFNGYTF
cdr3_nt: TGTGCCAGCGGATTTAATGGCTACACCTTC

v_call: TRBV18
clone_size: NA
j_call: TRBJ2-7
d_call: NA
cdr3_aa: CASSPGQTYEQYF
cdr3_nt: TGTGCCAGCTCACCCGGACAGACCTACGAGCAGTACTTC

v_call: TRBV2
clone_size: NA
j_call: TRBJ1-1
d_call: TRBD1
cdr3_aa: CAIRQGWSTEAFF
cdr3_nt: TGTGCCATCCGACAGGGCTGGAGCACTGAAGCTTTCTTT